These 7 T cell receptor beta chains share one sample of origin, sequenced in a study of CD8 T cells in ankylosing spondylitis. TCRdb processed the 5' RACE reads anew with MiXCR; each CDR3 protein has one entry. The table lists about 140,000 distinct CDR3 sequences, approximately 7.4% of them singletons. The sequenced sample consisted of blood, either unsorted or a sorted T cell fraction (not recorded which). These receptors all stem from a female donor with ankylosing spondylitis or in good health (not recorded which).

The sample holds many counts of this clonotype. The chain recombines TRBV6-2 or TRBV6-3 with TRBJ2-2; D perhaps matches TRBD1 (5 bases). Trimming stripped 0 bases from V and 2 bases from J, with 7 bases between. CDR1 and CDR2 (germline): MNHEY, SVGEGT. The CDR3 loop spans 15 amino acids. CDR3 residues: CASSYSTANTGELFF. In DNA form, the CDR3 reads TGTGCCAGCAGTTACTCGACAGCTAACACCGGGGAGCTGTTTTTT.

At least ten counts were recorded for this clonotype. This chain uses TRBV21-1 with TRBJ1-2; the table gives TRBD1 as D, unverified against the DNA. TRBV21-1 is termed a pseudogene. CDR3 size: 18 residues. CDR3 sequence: CASSKSSPGQCNNYGYTF. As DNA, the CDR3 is TGTGCCAGCAGCAAAAGTAGTCCGGGACAGTGCAATAACTATGGCTACACCTTC.

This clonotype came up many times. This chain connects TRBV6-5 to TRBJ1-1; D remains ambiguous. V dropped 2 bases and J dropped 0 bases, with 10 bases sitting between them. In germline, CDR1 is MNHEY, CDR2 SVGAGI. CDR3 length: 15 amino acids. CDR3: CASSYRTILNTEAFF. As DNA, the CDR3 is TGTGCCAGCAGTTACCGGACCATCCTGAACACTGAAGCTTTCTTT.

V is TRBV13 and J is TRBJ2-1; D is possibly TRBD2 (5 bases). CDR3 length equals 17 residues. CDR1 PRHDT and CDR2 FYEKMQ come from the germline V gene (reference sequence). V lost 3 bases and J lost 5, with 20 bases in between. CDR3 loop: CASSLALWLEGDNEQFF. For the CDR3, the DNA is TGTGCCAGCAGCTTGGCACTATGGCTCGAGGGTGACAATGAGCAGTTCTTC.

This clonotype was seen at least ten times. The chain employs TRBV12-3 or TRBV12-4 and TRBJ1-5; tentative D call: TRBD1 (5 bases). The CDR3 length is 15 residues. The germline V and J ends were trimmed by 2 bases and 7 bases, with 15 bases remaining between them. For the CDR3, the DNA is TGTGCCAGCAGTTTAACCGGGGGGGGGTCCCAGCCCCAGCATTTT. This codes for CASSLTGGGSQPQHF.

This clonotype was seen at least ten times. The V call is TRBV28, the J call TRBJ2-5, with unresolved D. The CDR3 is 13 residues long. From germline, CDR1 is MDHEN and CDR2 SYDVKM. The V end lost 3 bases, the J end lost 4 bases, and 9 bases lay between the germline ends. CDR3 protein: CASSFIGSETQYF. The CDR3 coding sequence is TGTGCCAGCAGTTTCATAGGATCAGAGACCCAGTACTTC.

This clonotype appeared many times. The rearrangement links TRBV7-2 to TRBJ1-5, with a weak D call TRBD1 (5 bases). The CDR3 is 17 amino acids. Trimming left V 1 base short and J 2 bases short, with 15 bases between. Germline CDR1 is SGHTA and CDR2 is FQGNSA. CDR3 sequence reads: CASSLVGSQAGNQPQHF. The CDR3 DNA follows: TGTGCCAGCAGCTTAGTAGGGTCACAGGCGGGCAATCAGCCCCAGCATTTT. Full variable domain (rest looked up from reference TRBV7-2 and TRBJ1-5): GAGVSQSPSNKVTEKGKDVELRCDPISGHTALYWYRQSLGQGLEFLIYFQGNSAPDKSGLPSDRFSAERTGGSVSTLTIQRTQQEDSAVYLCASSLVGSQAGNQPQHFGDGTRLSIL.